This passage covers 11 T cell receptor beta chains from one sample sequenced in a study of shared clonotypes between healthy human individuals. Sequencing used immunoSEQ multiplex PCR; TCRdb keeps in-frame clones, though not all of them. The table includes some 1.5 million clones, roughly 96% detected once. Sequenced: naive CD4+ T cells sorted from blood. Indicated subset: CD45RA+ positively selected. The source is a man younger than 40 in good health.

The rearrangement uses TRBV7-8 and TRBJ1-5; D call uncertain. The ends were cut back, 2 bases at V and 9 bases at J, with 20 bases in the middle. The length of the CDR3 is 16 residues. Per the germline V gene, CDR1 is SGHVS and CDR2 is FQNEAQ. CDR3 nucleotide sequence: TGTGCCAGCAGCTTAAGAGTCAGCGGCACGAGGTCGCCCCAGCATTTT. Protein product: CASSLRVSGTRSPQHF.

Of note for this clone: One junction end does not reproduce the germline sequence, and a read error may be involved. Here the CDR3 DNA reads TGTGCTAGCAGCAAAGCCCCTGGGAAGATAGATACGCAGTATTTT. Its translation is CASSKAPGKIDTQYF. The chain joins TRBV7-7 to TRBJ2-3; D gene unclear. The CDR3 extends over 15 amino acids. CDR1 and CDR2 (germline): SSHAT, FNYEAQ (reference sequence).

This chain connects TRBV5-1 to TRBJ2-1; D might be TRBD1 (6 bases). The germline CDR1 and CDR2 sequences are SGHRS and YFSETQ. The CDR3 extends over 15 amino acids. Trimming removed 4 bases from V and 5 bases from J, with 16 bases in between. The CDR3 is CASSENRVPHNEQFF. The CDR3 region has the DNA TGCGCCAGCAGCGAGAACAGGGTGCCCCACAATGAGCAGTTCTTC. Full variable domain (outside the CDR3, taken from reference TRBV5-1 and TRBJ2-1): KAGVTQTPRYLIKTRGQQVTLSCSPISGHRSVSWYQQTPGQGLQFLFEYFSETQRNKGNFPGRFSGRQFSNSRSEMNVSTLELGDSALYLCASSENRVPHNEQFFGPGTRLTVL.

V gene TRBV6-5 combines with J gene TRBJ2-3, with D possibly matching TRBD2 (5 bases). V lost 5 bases and J lost 6, with 9 bases in between. The CDR3 is 12 residues long. Germline V CDR1 and CDR2: MNHEY, SVGAGI. Written as DNA, the CDR3 is TGTGCCAGCAGTCCGGCGGGTGATACGCAGTATTTT. It is translated as CASSPAGDTQYF.

This chain links TRBV21-1 with TRBJ1-5; the D call in the table, TRBD1, was not verified against the DNA. TRBV21-1 counts as a pseudogene. The CDR3 totals 17 residues. As DNA, the CDR3 is TGTGCCAGCAGCAACATCGGGACAGGGGAAAACAATCAGCCCCAGCATTTT. This gives the protein CASSNIGTGENNQPQHF.

This chain joins TRBV27 and TRBJ2-7; 9 positions agree with TRBD1. V gave up 5 bases and J gave up 2 bases; unmatched junction bases: 25. CDR1 is MNHEY, CDR2 SMNVEV, per germline (reference sequence). CDR3 length equals 21 residues. The CDR3 DNA sequence: TGTGCCAGCAGTCCGCGCTCCCCGGTGAACAGGGGGCGTTCAGACCCCTACGAGCAGTACTTC. Its protein is CASSPRSPVNRGRSDPYEQYF.

The chain combines TRBV6-1 with TRBJ1-1; D remains ambiguous. Trimming stripped 1 base from V and 8 bases from J, with 11 bases between. Germline V lookup: CDR1 MNHNS, CDR2 SASEGT. The length of the CDR3 is 13 residues. In DNA form, the CDR3 reads TGTGCCAGCAGTGAAGGGGTGGGAAGAGAAGCTTTCTTT. Translation: CASSEGVGREAFF.

The chain uses TRBV27 and TRBJ2-1, with D uncertain. The germline gives CDR1 MNHEY, CDR2 SMNVEV (reference sequence). This CDR3 has 11 amino acids. V was pared by 2 bases and J by 14 bases, with 10 bases between. CDR3 nucleotides: TGTGCCAGCAGTTTAGCTGGGCGGAAGTTCTTC. It yields the protein CASSLAGRKFF.

V and J are TRBV13 and TRBJ1-5, with D possibly being TRBD1 (5 bases). The V gene lost 5 bases and the J gene lost 2 bases, with 16 bases spanning the gap. The CDR3 is 16 residues long. The germline V gene has CDR1 PRHDT and CDR2 FYEKMQ (reference sequence). CDR3 in DNA: TGTGCCAGCAGCCGCGGGGGAGGGGTAGGCAATCAGCCCCAGCATTTT. Protein sequence: CASSRGGGVGNQPQHF.

This chain connects TRBV5-1 to TRBJ2-7; 8 positions agree with TRBD1. The junction had 10 bases not matched to a gene; V was cut back by 4 bases and J by 7 bases. The CDR3 has 14 amino acids. The germline V gene has CDR1 SGHRS and CDR2 YFSETQ. The CDR3 DNA follows: TGCGCCAGCAGCACCGGGACAGGTGAAATGGAGCAGTACTTC. This gives the protein CASSTGTGEMEQYF.

This clone was counted once. The chain carries TRBV18 and TRBJ2-4, with TRBD2 matching over 9 bases. J lost 8 bases, V lost 1 base, and 6 bases had no gene match. The CDR3 has 15 amino acids. Germline assignment: CDR1 KGHSH and CDR2 LQKENI. CDR3 in DNA: TGTGCCAGCTCACCACGGGGCGGGAGGGCCGACATTCAGTACTTC. Encoded protein: CASSPRGGRADIQYF. Looking up the rest from reference TRBV18 and TRBJ2-4 gives the full variable domain: NAGVMQNPRHLVRRRGQEARLRCSPMKGHSHVYWYRQLPEEGLKFMVYLQKENIIDESGMPKERFSAEFPKEGPSILRIQQVVRGDSAAYFCASSPRGGRADIQYFGAGTRLSVL.